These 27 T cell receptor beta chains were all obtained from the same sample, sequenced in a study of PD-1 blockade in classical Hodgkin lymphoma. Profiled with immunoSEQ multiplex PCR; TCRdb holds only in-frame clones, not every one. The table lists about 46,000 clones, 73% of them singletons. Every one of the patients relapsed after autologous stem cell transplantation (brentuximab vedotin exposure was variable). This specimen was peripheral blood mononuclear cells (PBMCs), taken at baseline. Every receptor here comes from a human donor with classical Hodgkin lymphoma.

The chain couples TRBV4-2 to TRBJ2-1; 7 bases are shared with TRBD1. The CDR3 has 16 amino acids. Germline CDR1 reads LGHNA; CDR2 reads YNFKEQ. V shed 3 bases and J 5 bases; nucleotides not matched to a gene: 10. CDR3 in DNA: TGTGCCAGCAGCCATACCACAGGGGTTTGGGACAATGAGCAGTTCTTC. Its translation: CASSHTTGVWDNEQFF.

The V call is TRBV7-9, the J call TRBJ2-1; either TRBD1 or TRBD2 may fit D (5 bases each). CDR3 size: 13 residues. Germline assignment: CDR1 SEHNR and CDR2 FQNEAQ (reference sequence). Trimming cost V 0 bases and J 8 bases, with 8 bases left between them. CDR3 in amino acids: CASSLAMGDEQFF. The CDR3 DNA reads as TGTGCCAGCAGCTTAGCGATGGGGGATGAGCAGTTCTTC.

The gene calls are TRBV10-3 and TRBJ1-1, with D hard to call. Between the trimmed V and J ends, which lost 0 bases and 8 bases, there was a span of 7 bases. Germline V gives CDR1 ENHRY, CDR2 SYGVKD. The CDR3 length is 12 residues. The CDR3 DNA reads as TGTGCCATCAGTGAGTCGGGATCAGAAGCTTTCTTT. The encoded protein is CAISESGSEAFF.

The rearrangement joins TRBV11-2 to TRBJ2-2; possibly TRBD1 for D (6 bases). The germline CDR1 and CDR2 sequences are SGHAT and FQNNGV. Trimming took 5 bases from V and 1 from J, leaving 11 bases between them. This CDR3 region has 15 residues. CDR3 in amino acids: CASSGRTVNTGELFF. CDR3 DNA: TGTGCCAGCAGCGGCCGGACAGTGAACACCGGGGAGCTGTTTTTT.

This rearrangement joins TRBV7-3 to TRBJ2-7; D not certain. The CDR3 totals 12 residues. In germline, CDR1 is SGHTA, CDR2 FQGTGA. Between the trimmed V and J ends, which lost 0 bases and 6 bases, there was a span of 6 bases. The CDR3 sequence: CASSLTVSEQYF. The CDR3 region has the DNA TGTGCCAGCAGCTTAACTGTGTCCGAGCAGTACTTC.

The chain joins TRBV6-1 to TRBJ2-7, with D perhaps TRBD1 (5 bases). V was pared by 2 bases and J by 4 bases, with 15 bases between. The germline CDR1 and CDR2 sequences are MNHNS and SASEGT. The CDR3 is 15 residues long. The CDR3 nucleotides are TGTGCCAGCAGTGAAATCGACAGAGTTTCGTACGAGCAGTACTTC. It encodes CASSEIDRVSYEQYF.

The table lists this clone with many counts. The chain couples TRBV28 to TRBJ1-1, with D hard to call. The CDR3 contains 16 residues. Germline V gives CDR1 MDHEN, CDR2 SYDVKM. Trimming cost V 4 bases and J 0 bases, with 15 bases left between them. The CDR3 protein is CASSSPGSRMNTEAFF. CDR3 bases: TGTGCCAGCAGTTCCCCGGGATCACGAATGAACACTGAAGCTTTCTTT.

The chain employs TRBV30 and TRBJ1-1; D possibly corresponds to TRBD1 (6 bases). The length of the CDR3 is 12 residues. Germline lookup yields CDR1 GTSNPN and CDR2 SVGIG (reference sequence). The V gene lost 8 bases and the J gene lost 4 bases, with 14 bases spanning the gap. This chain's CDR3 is CALDGGGTEAFF. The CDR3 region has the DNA TGTGCCCTCGACGGGGGCGGCACTGAAGCTTTCTTT.

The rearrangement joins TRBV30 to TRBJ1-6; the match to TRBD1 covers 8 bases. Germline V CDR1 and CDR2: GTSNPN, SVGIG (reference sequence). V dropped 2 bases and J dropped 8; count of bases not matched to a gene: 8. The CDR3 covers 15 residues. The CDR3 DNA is TGTGCCTGGAGTTTGGCAGGGGGCCAGGATTCACCCCTCCACTTT. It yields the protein CAWSLAGGQDSPLHF.

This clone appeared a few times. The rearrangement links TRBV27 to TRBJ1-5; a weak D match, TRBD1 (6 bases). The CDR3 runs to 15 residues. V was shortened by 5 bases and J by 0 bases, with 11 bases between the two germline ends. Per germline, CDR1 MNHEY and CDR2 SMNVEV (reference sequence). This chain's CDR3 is CASSTGSYSNQPQHF. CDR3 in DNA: TGTGCCAGCAGTACAGGGTCGTATAGCAATCAGCCCCAGCATTTT.

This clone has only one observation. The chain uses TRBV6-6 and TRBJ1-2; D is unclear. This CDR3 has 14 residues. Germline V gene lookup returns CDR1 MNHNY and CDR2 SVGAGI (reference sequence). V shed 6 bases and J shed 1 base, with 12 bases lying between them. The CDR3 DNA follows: TGTGCCAGCAGCCGCATCGGGGTTAACTATGGCTACACCTTC. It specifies CASSRIGVNYGYTF.

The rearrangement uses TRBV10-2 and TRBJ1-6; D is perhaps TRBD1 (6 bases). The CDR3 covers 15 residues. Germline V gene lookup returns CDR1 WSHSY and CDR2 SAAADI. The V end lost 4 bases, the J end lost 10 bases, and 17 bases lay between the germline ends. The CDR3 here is CASSGTGSGASPLHF. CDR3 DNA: TGCGCCAGCAGTGGGACTGGGTCAGGGGCGTCACCCCTCCACTTT.

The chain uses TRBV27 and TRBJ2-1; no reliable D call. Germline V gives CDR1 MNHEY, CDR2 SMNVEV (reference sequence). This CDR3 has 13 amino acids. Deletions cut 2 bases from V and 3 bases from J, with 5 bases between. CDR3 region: CASSLDFYNEQFF. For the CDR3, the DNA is TGTGCCAGCAGTTTAGACTTCTACAATGAGCAGTTCTTC.

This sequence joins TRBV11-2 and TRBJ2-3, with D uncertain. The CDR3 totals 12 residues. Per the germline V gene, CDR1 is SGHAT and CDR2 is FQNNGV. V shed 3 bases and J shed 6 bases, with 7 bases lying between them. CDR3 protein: CASSFPGDTQYF. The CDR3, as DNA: TGTGCCAGCAGCTTTCCTGGGGATACGCAGTATTTT.

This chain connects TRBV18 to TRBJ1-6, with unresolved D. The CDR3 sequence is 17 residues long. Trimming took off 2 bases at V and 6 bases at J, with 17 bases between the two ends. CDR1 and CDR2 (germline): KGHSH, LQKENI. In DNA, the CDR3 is TGTGCCAGCTCACCAGCGGCGGCCCTCTCGGGTAATTCACCCCTCCACTTT. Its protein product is CASSPAAALSGNSPLHF.

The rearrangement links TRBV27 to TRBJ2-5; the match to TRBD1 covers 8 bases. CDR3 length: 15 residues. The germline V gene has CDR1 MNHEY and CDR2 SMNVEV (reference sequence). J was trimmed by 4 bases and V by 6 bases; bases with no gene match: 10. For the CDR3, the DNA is TGTGCCAGCAGCGAGGTGGACAGGGCGTCAGAGACCCAGTACTTC. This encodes CASSEVDRASETQYF.

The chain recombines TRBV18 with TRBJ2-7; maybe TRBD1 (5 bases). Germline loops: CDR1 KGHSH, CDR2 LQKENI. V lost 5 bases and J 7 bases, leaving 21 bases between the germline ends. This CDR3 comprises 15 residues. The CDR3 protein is CASSTQGGSLSEQYF. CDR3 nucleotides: TGTGCCAGCTCAACGCAGGGCGGATCCCTGAGTGAGCAGTACTTC.

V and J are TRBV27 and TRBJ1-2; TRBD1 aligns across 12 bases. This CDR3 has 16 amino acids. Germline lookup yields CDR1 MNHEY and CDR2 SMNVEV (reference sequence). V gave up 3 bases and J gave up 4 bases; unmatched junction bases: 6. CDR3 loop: CASSFLGTGGRYGYTF. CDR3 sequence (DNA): TGTGCCAGCAGTTTCCTCGGGACAGGGGGCCGCTATGGCTACACCTTC.

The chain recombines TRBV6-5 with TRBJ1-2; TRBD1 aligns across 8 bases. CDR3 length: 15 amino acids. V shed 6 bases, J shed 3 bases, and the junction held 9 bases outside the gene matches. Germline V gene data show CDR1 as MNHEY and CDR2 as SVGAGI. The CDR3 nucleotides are TGTGCCAGCAGATCCCTCGGACAGGGAGACTATGGCTACACCTTC. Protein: CASRSLGQGDYGYTF.

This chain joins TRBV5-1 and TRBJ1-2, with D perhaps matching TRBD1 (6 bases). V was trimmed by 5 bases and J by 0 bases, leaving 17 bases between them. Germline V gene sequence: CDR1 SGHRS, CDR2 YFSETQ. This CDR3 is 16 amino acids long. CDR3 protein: CASSRLGAEANYGYTF. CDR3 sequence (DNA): TGCGCCAGCAGTCGCCTGGGGGCAGAAGCTAACTATGGCTACACCTTC.

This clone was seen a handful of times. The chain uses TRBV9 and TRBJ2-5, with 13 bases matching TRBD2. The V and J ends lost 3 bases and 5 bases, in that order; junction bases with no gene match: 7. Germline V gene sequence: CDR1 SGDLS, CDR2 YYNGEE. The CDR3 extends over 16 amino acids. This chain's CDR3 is CASSGRGLAGTETQYF. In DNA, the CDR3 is TGTGCCAGCAGCGGCCGGGGACTAGCGGGAACGGAGACCCAGTACTTC.

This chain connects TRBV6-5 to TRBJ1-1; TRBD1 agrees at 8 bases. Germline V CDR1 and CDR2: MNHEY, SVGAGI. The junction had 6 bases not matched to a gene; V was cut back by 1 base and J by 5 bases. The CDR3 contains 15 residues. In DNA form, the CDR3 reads TGTGCCAGCAGTTACTTATCAGGGGGCCGGACTGAAGCTTTCTTT. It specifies CASSYLSGGRTEAFF.

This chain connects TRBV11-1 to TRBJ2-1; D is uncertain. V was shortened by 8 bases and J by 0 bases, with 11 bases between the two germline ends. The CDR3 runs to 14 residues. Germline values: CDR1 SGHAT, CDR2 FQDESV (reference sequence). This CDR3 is CASGPRSSYNEQFF. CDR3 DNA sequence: TGTGCCAGCGGTCCTCGGAGCTCCTACAATGAGCAGTTCTTC.

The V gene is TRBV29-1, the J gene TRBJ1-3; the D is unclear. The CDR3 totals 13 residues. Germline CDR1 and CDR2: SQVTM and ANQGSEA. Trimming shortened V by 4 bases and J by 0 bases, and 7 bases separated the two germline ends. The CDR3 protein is CSVGIVSGNTIYF. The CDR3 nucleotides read TGCAGCGTTGGAATCGTCTCTGGAAACACCATATATTTT.

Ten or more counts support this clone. The CDR3 spells CASSGQKNIQYF. CDR3 DNA: TGTGCCAGCTCGGGACAGAAAAACATTCAGTACTTC. V and J are TRBV27 and TRBJ2-4; TRBD1 matches 7 bases. Trimming cost V 8 bases and J 4 bases; bases outside gene matches: 2. Germline CDR1 and CDR2: MNHEY and SMNVEV (reference sequence). CDR3 length: 12 amino acids.

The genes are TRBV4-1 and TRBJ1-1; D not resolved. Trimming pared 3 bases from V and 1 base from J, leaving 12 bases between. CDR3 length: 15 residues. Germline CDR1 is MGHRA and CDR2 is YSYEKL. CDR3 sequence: CASSQFERQNTEAFF. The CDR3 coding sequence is TGCGCCAGCAGCCAGTTCGAGCGGCAGAACACTGAAGCTTTCTTT.

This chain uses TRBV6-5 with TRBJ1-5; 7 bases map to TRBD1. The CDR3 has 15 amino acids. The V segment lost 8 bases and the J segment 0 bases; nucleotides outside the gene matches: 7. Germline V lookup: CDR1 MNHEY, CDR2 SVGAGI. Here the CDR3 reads CASSQGDYSNQPQHF. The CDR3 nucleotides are TGTGCCAGCTCCCAGGGGGATTATAGCAATCAGCCCCAGCATTTT.